The present TCR beta chain was sequenced within a study of vaccination effects on CD4 cells after COVID-19. From germline, CDR1 is LGHDT and CDR2 YNNKEL (reference sequence). V was clipped by 3 bases and J by 6 bases, with 6 bases between them. This CDR3 has 12 amino acids. About this clone itself: Antigen specificity is unknown.

The culture ran for about 11 days, and then CD4+ T cells were isolated. Clones were read by immunoSEQ multiplex PCR, and TCRdb kept only the in-frame ones, dropping some. The repertoire holds about 48,000 clones, about 67% seen once, with roughly 5.1% in the top ten. Here the sequenced sample was CD4+ T cells from PBMCs cultured without peptide, taken before COVID-19 vaccination. The source is a human donor who received a COVID-19 vaccine. J is TRBJ2-1 and V is TRBV3-1 (or the pseudogene TRBV3-2), with a possible D match to TRBD2 (5 bases). The CDR3 spells CASSQTTNEQFF. The CDR3 DNA reads as TGTGCCAGCAGCCAGACTACCAATGAGCAGTTCTTC.